This TCR beta chain was documented in a study of early T cells in non-severe SARS-CoV-2 infection (dated by TCRdb to the early 2020s). Background on the whole study: Because TCR sequencing relied on bulk RNA taken from unsorted whole blood, pairing of alpha and beta chains was not possible. General conclusions and limits of the study: Matching against VDJdb was skewed toward anti-spike CD8 responses, likely underestimated virus-specific expansions, and missed private and CD4 specificities.

Library preparation employed 5' RACE. Sequencing took place on a NextSeq 500. To correct for sequencing error and PCR bias, the TCR library protocol tagged individual cDNA molecules with unique molecular identifiers. Sequencing covered both TCR alpha and beta chains, and within each sample the abundances of alpha and beta sequences were tightly co-correlated. As for how the authors treated the data: Decombinator V4 was used to annotate TCR sequences for V gene, J gene and CDR3. Expanded TCRs were defined as changing significantly between any two time points under a Poisson model with p below 0.0001. Abundances of TCRs were expressed as counts per million after normalisation to the total number of TCRs sequenced in each sample. MAIT TCRs were defined by TRAV1-2 paired with TRAJ12, TRAJ20 or TRAJ33, and iNKT TCRs by TRAV10 paired with TRAJ18. VDJdb, accessed 1 November 2021, was searched for CMV, EBV and SARS-CoV-2 annotated TCRs, excluding TCRs annotated for multiple antigens. Using fastp trimming at Q25 and MiXCR clonotype assembly, TCRdb reanalyzed the public sequencing data and kept in-frame beta chains. Rows are unified per CDR3 protein, each entry keeping the most common DNA and genes. None of the V and J calls come from the authors' own analysis; TCRdb made them. The table for this sample lists approximately 52,000 distinct CDR3 sequences; over 7.5% of them were counted only once. The top ten hold about a tenth of the sample.

With regard to this clonotype: The clone's antigen remains unknown. Per-nucleotide qualities are absent, and no much larger clonotype sits a single base away.

Set within a cohort of healthcare workers in London, UK, this nested case-control study involved weekly PCR testing of nasopharyngeal swabs along with blood sampling. Healthcare workers were recruited during the week of the UK lockdown, between 23 and 31 March 2020, and followed weekly for up to roughly 16 weeks. The V and J ends are trimmed by 0 bases and 0 bases, leaving 13 bases between them. Spanning cysteine to phenylalanine, the CDR3 consists of 17 amino acids. Of all the DNA, just the CDR3 is kept, 51 bases in frame from base 1. Sequences SGHRS (CDR1) and YFSETQ (CDR2) are obtained from the germline V gene.

This sequence was found in an adult who was a healthcare worker with PCR-confirmed SARS-CoV-2 infection or an uninfected control (not recorded which). Sequencing was carried out using whole blood. The rearranged chain carries TRBV5-1 and TRBJ1-3; TRBD1 could be the D gene, as 5 bases match. The CDR3 region reads CASSLVLAGTSGNTIYF. The DNA sequence is as follows: TGCGCCAGCAGCTTGGTTTTGGCCGGGACCTCTGGAAACACCATATATTTT.